These 25 T cell receptor beta chains were all obtained from the same sample, sequenced in a study of blood T cell repertoires in COVID-19. TCRdb keeps only in-frame clones here, not all; method: immunoSEQ multiplex PCR. The sample consists of approximately 230,000 clones, more than 75% of them appearing once. Sequenced input: PBMCs or T cells enriched from blood (not recorded which). The receptors were sampled from a man aged 40-49 years who had recovered from COVID-19.

J is TRBJ1-1 and V is TRBV28; possible D gene TRBD1, 6 bases. Trimming removed 7 bases from V and 0 bases from J, with 9 bases in between. There are 13 residues in the CDR3. CDR1 is MDHEN and CDR2 is SYDVKM in the germline V gene. DNA for the CDR3: TGTGCCAGCACCGGACAGATGAACACTGAAGCTTTCTTT. Translating it yields CASTGQMNTEAFF.

J is TRBJ1-5 and V is TRBV7-9, with D unclear. CDR3 length: 13 amino acids. The V gene lost 1 base and the J gene lost 2 bases, with 3 bases spanning the gap. CDR1 SEHNR and CDR2 FQNEAQ come from the germline V gene (reference sequence). The CDR3 reads CASSLVGNQPQHF. The CDR3 region has the DNA TGTGCCAGCAGCTTAGTCGGCAATCAGCCCCAGCATTTT.

The chain employs TRBV19 and TRBJ1-4, with D tentatively TRBD1 (5 bases). Looked up from germline, CDR1 is LNHDA and CDR2 is SQIVND (reference sequence). The germline V and J ends were trimmed by 2 bases and 8 bases, with 15 bases remaining between them. The CDR3 has 15 residues. CDR3 amino acids: CASSIMPGRTEKLFF. The CDR3 DNA reads TGTGCCAGTAGTATAATGCCAGGGCGCACGGAAAAACTGTTTTTT.

This chain uses TRBV25-1 with TRBJ1-2; 8 nucleotides agree with TRBD1. The CDR3 is 14 residues long. V shed 3 bases and J 6 bases; nucleotides not matched to a gene: 6. Germline-derived CDR1 and CDR2 are MGHDK and SYGVNS. The CDR3 here is CASSDTGGRDGYTF. The CDR3 DNA reads as TGTGCCAGCAGTGATACAGGGGGTAGGGATGGCTACACCTTC.

J is TRBJ2-3 and V is TRBV20-1; D is unresolved. This CDR3 spans 12 amino acids. Trimming took off 3 bases at V and 5 bases at J, with 9 bases between the two ends. Germline V gene sequence: CDR1 DFQATT, CDR2 SNEGSKA (reference sequence). CDR3 nucleotide sequence: TGCAGTGCTAGTCAACCGGGAGATACGCAGTATTTT. It encodes CSASQPGDTQYF.

This clone was observed a single time. J is TRBJ2-3 and V is TRBV11-3; TRBD2 aligns across 8 bases. Germline CDR1 reads SGHNT; CDR2 reads YENEEA. The length of the CDR3 is 15 residues. After removal of 5 bases from V and 8 bases from J, the junction contained 12 bases not matched to a gene. CDR3 DNA sequence: TGTGCCAGCAGCCAGACGCCGGGACTAGAGGCTACGCAGTATTTT. This encodes CASSQTPGLEATQYF. Filled out from reference TRBV11-3 and TRBJ2-3, the complete variable domain reads EAGVVQSPRYKIIEKKQPVAFWCNPISGHNTLYWYLQNLGQGPELLIRYENEEAVDDSQLPKDRFSAERLKGVDSTLKIQPAELGDSAVYLCASSQTPGLEATQYFGPGTRLTVL.

J is TRBJ1-1 and V is TRBV5-4; D gene uncertain. Trimming took 0 bases from V and 4 from J, leaving 7 bases between them. This CDR3 is built from 13 residues. From germline, CDR1 is SGHNT and CDR2 YYREEE (reference sequence). The CDR3 nucleotides read TGTGCCAGCAGCTTGGCCGGAGTCACTGAAGCTTTCTTT. Amino acids: CASSLAGVTEAFF.

This rearrangement joins TRBV28 to TRBJ1-4; 8 nucleotides agree with TRBD1. The CDR3 sequence is 14 residues long. Germline assignment: CDR1 MDHEN and CDR2 SYDVKM. V was clipped by 8 bases and J by 6 bases; unmatched bases: 8. CDR3 protein: CASGAAGGYEKLFF. CDR3 sequence (DNA): TGTGCCAGCGGGGCGGCAGGGGGCTATGAAAAACTGTTTTTT.

This sequence joins TRBV27 and TRBJ1-2; D remains unclear. With 7 bases removed from V and 8 bases from J, the gap between germline ends came to 23 bases. This CDR3 contains 15 residues. CDR1 is MNHEY and CDR2 is SMNVEV in the germline V gene (reference sequence). As DNA, the CDR3 is TGTGCCAGCACCCTCCTTCCCGTTTCGGCGGGCGGCTACACCTTC. Protein product: CASTLLPVSAGGYTF.

This chain links TRBV18 with TRBJ1-1, with 7 positions matching TRBD1. Germline CDR1 and CDR2: KGHSH and LQKENI. J gave up 5 bases and V 4 bases, and 4 bases lay outside the gene matches. This CDR3 spans 13 amino acids. The DNA of the CDR3 is TGTGCCAGCTCACTTCCAGGGGGTACTGAAGCTTTCTTT. Translating it yields CASSLPGGTEAFF.

CDR3: CASSEGLLTIYEQYF. CDR3 DNA sequence: TGTGCCAGCAGCGAGGGACTACTAACCATCTACGAGCAGTACTTC. This rearrangement joins TRBV9 to TRBJ2-7, with 7 bases fitting TRBD2. From germline, CDR1 is SGDLS and CDR2 YYNGEE. The CDR3 is made up of 15 amino acids. Trimming took 3 bases from V and 3 from J; bases not matched to a gene: 9.

The gene calls are TRBV5-4 and TRBJ2-1, with 13 bases identical to TRBD2. The germline gives CDR1 SGHNT, CDR2 YYREEE (reference sequence). CDR3 length: 15 residues. The trim removed 2 bases at V and 7 bases at J, leaving 3 bases unmatched. CDR3 nucleotide sequence: TGTGCCAGCAGCTTTGGGACTAGCGGGACGAATGAGCAGTTCTTC. This translates into CASSFGTSGTNEQFF.

CDR3 sequence reads: CASSLRVQGQNTGELFF. Written as DNA, the CDR3 is TGTGCCAGCAGTTTAAGGGTGCAGGGTCAGAACACCGGGGAGCTGTTTTTT. The chain uses TRBV27 and TRBJ2-2; D perhaps matches TRBD1 (5 bases). In germline, CDR1 is MNHEY, CDR2 SMNVEV (reference sequence). Trimming removed 2 bases at V and 1 base at J, with 14 bases between. This CDR3 is 17 amino acids long.

The chain links TRBV7-3 to TRBJ2-2, with a tentative D call TRBD2 (5 bases). This CDR3 has 16 residues. Germline V gives CDR1 SGHTA, CDR2 FQGTGA. Deletions cut 1 base from V and 1 base from J, with 10 bases between. The CDR3 region is CASSLNPAGNTGELFF. Written as DNA, the CDR3 is TGTGCCAGCAGCTTAAATCCGGCGGGGAACACCGGGGAGCTGTTTTTT.

This CDR3 reads CASSLPETPTPSSYNEQFF. The DNA of the CDR3 is TGCGCCAGCAGCTTACCGGAGACCCCAACCCCCAGCTCCTACAATGAGCAGTTCTTC. The J gene is TRBJ2-1, the V gene TRBV5-1; D uncertain. Between the trimmed V and J ends, which lost 2 bases and 0 bases, there was a span of 21 bases. This CDR3 has 19 amino acids. CDR1 SGHRS and CDR2 YFSETQ come from the germline V gene.

The chain employs TRBV12-5 and TRBJ2-1; the D gene is possibly TRBD2 (5 bases). Germline V gene sequence: CDR1 LGHNT, CDR2 FRNRAP. V was trimmed by 3 bases and J by 0 bases, leaving 15 bases between them. This CDR3 comprises 17 residues. CDR3 amino acids: CASGFTEGLSSYNEQFF. In DNA form, the CDR3 reads TGTGCTAGTGGTTTCACTGAGGGCCTAAGCTCCTACAATGAGCAGTTCTTC.

This chain uses TRBV20-1 with TRBJ1-2; no clear D. V lost 3 bases, J lost 4 bases, and 12 bases lay in between. The germline gives CDR1 DFQATT, CDR2 SNEGSKA (reference sequence). CDR3 length: 13 amino acids. CDR3 sequence reads: CSASPGNIYGYTF. In DNA form, the CDR3 reads TGCAGTGCTAGTCCCGGGAACATCTATGGCTACACCTTC.

The V gene is TRBV6-5, the J gene TRBJ1-6; 8 nucleotides line up with TRBD1. In germline, CDR1 is MNHEY, CDR2 SVGAGI. V lost 8 bases and J lost 7; bases outside the gene matches: 10. This CDR3 is built from 15 residues. As DNA, the CDR3 is TGTGCCAGCGACGACAACGGACAGGGAAATTCACCCCTCCACTTT. As protein: CASDDNGQGNSPLHF.

This CDR3 reads CASSLISGTGMDGYTF. CDR3 in DNA: TGTGCCAGCAGTTTAATAAGCGGGACAGGGATGGATGGCTACACCTTC. This rearrangement joins TRBV27 to TRBJ1-2; TRBD1 matches at 9 bases. In germline, CDR1 is MNHEY, CDR2 SMNVEV (reference sequence). The V gene end was trimmed by 2 bases and the J gene end by 6 bases; junction bases not matched to a gene: 10. The CDR3 consists of 16 residues.

The chain uses TRBV19 and TRBJ2-2; D is unresolved. The CDR3 extends over 14 amino acids. Trimming removed 10 bases from V and 3 bases from J, with 15 bases in between. CDR1 and CDR2 (germline): LNHDA, SQIVND (reference sequence). The CDR3 DNA reads TGTGCCACCACAGTTTCCCGTGACACCGGGGAGCTGTTTTTT. It codes for CATTVSRDTGELFF.

The rearrangement joins TRBV29-1 to TRBJ2-5; possible D gene TRBD1, 5 bases. The CDR3 consists of 12 residues. V was cut by 4 bases and J by 1 base, with 7 bases left in between. Germline CDR1 is SQVTM and CDR2 is ANQGSEA. The CDR3 loop reads CSVGTGQETQYF. The DNA for the CDR3 is TGCAGCGTTGGAACAGGCCAAGAGACCCAGTACTTC.

V is TRBV19 and J is TRBJ2-7; 9 nucleotides match TRBD2. Germline V gives CDR1 LNHDA, CDR2 SQIVND (reference sequence). The CDR3 consists of 16 residues. The J segment lost 1 base and the V segment lost 5 bases, leaving 9 bases of the junction unmatched. For the CDR3, the DNA is TGTGCCAGTAGTGCCCCGGGACTAGCTCCTTCCTACGAGCAGTACTTC. It is translated as CASSAPGLAPSYEQYF.

This chain uses TRBV7-2 with TRBJ1-2; 7 positions match TRBD1. Germline loops: CDR1 SGHTA, CDR2 FQGNSA. J was trimmed by 3 bases and V by 5 bases; bases with no gene match: 9. The CDR3 consists of 15 residues. The CDR3 sequence: CASSQWTGNYYGYTF. CDR3 nucleotide sequence: TGTGCCAGCAGCCAATGGACAGGCAACTACTATGGCTACACCTTC.

This rearrangement joins TRBV7-2 to TRBJ1-6, with D unclear. The germline CDR1 and CDR2 sequences are SGHTA and FQGNSA. Trimming cost V 2 bases and J 7 bases, with 3 bases left between them. This CDR3 has 12 residues. The CDR3 DNA sequence: TGTGCCAGCAGCTTACCAAATTCACCCCTCCACTTT. The encoded protein is CASSLPNSPLHF.

About this clone itself: Likely a read error: the CDR3 ends without its conserved phenylalanine or tryptophan. The DNA is omitted, as the CDR3 cannot be located on it reliably, and the CDR3 follows TCRdb's listing. J is TRBJ1-1 and V is TRBV18; no DNA check was done on the table's D call, TRBD1. The germline V gene has CDR1 KGHSH and CDR2 LQKENI. Ends included, the CDR3 has 14 residues. The CDR3 spells CASSPTGTDRALLS.